This T cell receptor beta chain was sequenced during a study of identical twins. General study points: Insertion counts were lower in abundant cord blood beta clonotypes, a trend that memory repertoires did not show.

Per the germline V gene, CDR1 is DFQATT and CDR2 is SNEGSKA (reference sequence). J lost 7 bases, V lost 0 bases, and 6 bases had no gene match. The CDR3 totals 15 residues. In TCRdb, the 5' RACE reads were re-called with MiXCR into one record per CDR3 protein. The sample records about 260,000 distinct CDR3 sequences, about 7% being singletons. This clonotype has a count of ten or more. Its antigen remains unknown. Separately, the same data were catalogued under a study of yellow fever vaccine responses in identical twins.

The source of this sequence is a woman under 30 in good health. The chain uses TRBV20-1 and TRBJ2-1; 10 bases fit TRBD2. Sequenced material: memory (CD45RO+) T cells sorted from blood. Here the CDR3 DNA reads TGCAGTGCTAGAGAACTAGCGGGGTGGGGTAATGAGCAGTTCTTC. Protein: CSARELAGWGNEQFF.